One sample yielded the 6 T cell receptor beta chains listed below, sequenced in a study of early T cells in non-severe SARS-CoV-2 infection. TCRdb re-analysed the 5' RACE reads in MiXCR, keeping a single row per CDR3 protein. The table includes about 110,000 distinct CDR3 sequences, 10% to 15% detected once. Sequenced material: whole blood, taken at baseline. These receptors were obtained from an adult who was a healthcare worker with PCR-confirmed SARS-CoV-2 infection or an uninfected control (not recorded which).

The chain uses TRBV19 and TRBJ1-5; D is perhaps TRBD1 (5 bases). This CDR3 comprises 12 residues. Germline CDR1 LNHDA, CDR2 SQIVND (reference sequence). V dropped 5 bases and J dropped 7 bases, with 9 bases sitting between them. The CDR3: CASSGGYQPQHF. The CDR3 nucleotides read TGTGCCAGTAGTGGGGGTTACCAGCCCCAGCATTTT.

This clonotype was observed at least ten times. The CDR3 reads CASSLALTLEAFF. The CDR3 coding sequence is TGTGCCAGCAGCTTAGCGCTGACCCTGGAAGCTTTCTTT. V usage is TRBV7-8 and J usage is TRBJ1-1, with no clear D. Trimming left V 0 bases short and J 8 bases short, with 10 bases between. From germline, CDR1 is SGHVS and CDR2 FQNEAQ. The CDR3 spans 13 residues.

This clonotype was found many times. The chain is built from TRBV9 and TRBJ2-1; 8 bases align to TRBD2. Germline V lookup: CDR1 SGDLS, CDR2 YYNGEE. The trim removed 0 bases at V and 5 bases at J, leaving 4 bases unmatched. There are 15 residues in the CDR3. The CDR3 loop is CASSVAGGAHNEQFF. As DNA, the CDR3 is TGTGCCAGCAGCGTAGCCGGGGGGGCCCACAATGAGCAGTTCTTC.

The V gene is TRBV12-3 or TRBV12-4, the J gene TRBJ2-5, with a tentative D call TRBD1 (5 bases). This CDR3 is 14 amino acids long. The V end lost 4 bases, the J end lost 5 bases, and 14 bases lay between the germline ends. The CDR3 protein is CASSSPVGQETQYF. Written as DNA, the CDR3 is TGTGCCAGCAGTTCTCCGGTGGGGCAGGAGACCCAGTACTTC.

This clonotype was recorded a few times. This sequence joins TRBV20-1 and TRBJ2-1, with D perhaps matching TRBD2 (6 bases). From germline, CDR1 is DFQATT and CDR2 SNEGSKA (reference sequence). The V gene lost 1 base and the J gene lost 1 base, with 11 bases spanning the gap. The length of the CDR3 is 15 residues. The CDR3 spells CSARAGGRSYNEQFF. The CDR3 DNA is TGCAGTGCTAGAGCCGGGGGAAGGTCCTACAATGAGCAGTTCTTC.

The chain employs TRBV29-1 and TRBJ1-2, with D uncertain. The germline CDR1 and CDR2 sequences are SQVTM and ANQGSEA. Trimming stripped 4 bases from V and 0 bases from J, with 3 bases between. This CDR3 comprises 11 residues. This chain's CDR3 is CSVATNYGYTF. In DNA form, the CDR3 reads TGCAGCGTTGCCACTAACTATGGCTACACCTTC.